The 18 T cell receptor beta chains in this list originate from one sample, sequenced in a study of T-cell reconstitution after alpha-beta-depleted transplantation in children. Library preparation (for TCRbeta) was performed with unique molecular identifiers. One entry per CDR3 protein, called by TCRdb with MiXCR from the PCR reads. The table shows approximately 510,000 distinct CDR3 sequences, with approximately 20% occurring only once. The source material was PBMCs from the stem cell graft donor, sampled from the stem cell graft. The receptors derive from a human donor who donated a stem cell graft to a child with acute lymphoblastic leukemia.

This clonotype came up a few times. The V gene is TRBV24-1, the J gene TRBJ2-1; 11 nucleotides align to TRBD2. CDR1 and CDR2 from the germline V gene are KGHDR and SFDVKD. The CDR3 is made up of 18 amino acids. The V and J ends lost 1 base and 3 bases, in that order; junction bases with no gene match: 7. This chain's CDR3 is CATSDLRTSGRSYNEQFF. CDR3 DNA sequence: TGTGCCACCAGTGATTTAAGAACTAGCGGGAGAAGCTACAATGAGCAGTTCTTC.

The rearrangement links TRBV19 to TRBJ2-1; TRBD2 aligns across 11 bases. The CDR3 contains 13 residues. In germline, CDR1 is LNHDA, CDR2 SQIVND (reference sequence). Trimming cost V 10 bases and J 5 bases; bases outside gene matches: 4. CDR3 protein: CAIGTSGNNEQFF. DNA for the CDR3: TGTGCCATTGGGACTAGCGGCAACAATGAGCAGTTCTTC.

This clonotype came up a few times. The CDR3: CATRWGVEQYF. The CDR3 DNA is TGTGCCACCCGGTGGGGGGTAGAGCAGTACTTC. The chain links TRBV19 to TRBJ2-7, with D possibly TRBD2 on 6 matching bases. The V end lost 10 bases, the J end lost 7 bases, and 14 bases lay between the germline ends. The germline gives CDR1 LNHDA, CDR2 SQIVND (reference sequence). This CDR3 region has 11 residues. Filled out from reference TRBV19 and TRBJ2-7, the complete variable domain reads DGGITQSPKYLFRKEGQNVTLSCEQNLNHDAMYWYRQDPGQGLRLIYYSQIVNDFQKGDIAEGYSVSREKKESFPLTVTSAQKNPTAFYLCATRWGVEQYFGPGTRLTVT.

This chain's CDR3 is CASSLEPRAIESNQPQHF. The DNA of the CDR3 is TGTGCCAGCAGCTTGGAACCCAGGGCGATAGAGAGCAATCAGCCCCAGCATTTT. This chain joins TRBV5-5 and TRBJ1-5; D possibly corresponds to TRBD1 (5 bases). Deletions cut 0 bases from V and 1 base from J, with 17 bases between. Per germline, CDR1 SGHKS and CDR2 YYEKEE (reference sequence). The CDR3 totals 18 residues.

The rearrangement links TRBV18 to TRBJ1-1; D gene uncertain. The V end was cut by 3 bases, the J end by 1 base, with 6 bases between. The length of the CDR3 is 13 residues. Germline CDR1 reads KGHSH; CDR2 reads LQKENI. CDR3 in DNA: TGTGCCAGCTCACCGGTCAAGAACACTGAAGCTTTCTTT. Residues: CASSPVKNTEAFF. The complete variable domain, with remaining parts taken from reference TRBV18 and TRBJ1-1, reads NAGVMQNPRHLVRRRGQEARLRCSPMKGHSHVYWYRQLPEEGLKFMVYLQKENIIDESGMPKERFSAEFPKEGPSILRIQQVVRGDSAAYFCASSPVKNTEAFFGQGTRLTVV.

This clonotype was counted between two and nine times. The rearrangement uses TRBV18 and TRBJ2-1, with TRBD2 matching over 11 bases. Germline CDR1 is KGHSH and CDR2 is LQKENI. The CDR3 is 16 amino acids. The junction had 8 bases not matched to a gene; V was cut back by 3 bases and J by 7 bases. CDR3 nucleotides: TGTGCCAGCTCACCTAAACTAGCGGGAGTTGCTAATGAGCAGTTCTTC. Its translation: CASSPKLAGVANEQFF.

The chain is built from TRBV20-1 and TRBJ1-3; TRBD1 aligns across 8 bases. This CDR3 is built from 15 residues. The germline gives CDR1 DFQATT, CDR2 SNEGSKA (reference sequence). Trimming took 3 bases from V and 3 from J; bases not matched to a gene: 7. CDR3 region: CSASPGGADGNTIYF. The CDR3 DNA reads TGCAGTGCTAGTCCAGGGGGCGCTGATGGAAACACCATATATTTT.

This chain links TRBV3-1 with TRBJ1-1; D gene unclear. Trimming removed 2 bases at V and 10 bases at J, with 14 bases between. The germline V gene has CDR1 LGHDT and CDR2 YNNKEL (reference sequence). The CDR3 spans 13 residues. The CDR3 DNA is TGTGCCAGCAGCCAATTCCACGGGGAGACAGCTTTCTTT. Protein: CASSQFHGETAFF.

In its sample, this clonotype was seen a few times. V is TRBV29-1 and J is TRBJ1-6; a weak D match, TRBD1 (6 bases). The germline gives CDR1 SQVTM, CDR2 ANQGSEA. The CDR3 sequence is 15 residues long. The ends were cut back, 8 bases at V and 0 bases at J, with 14 bases in the middle. The CDR3 loop reads CSTTGASSYNSPLHF. The CDR3 nucleotides are TGCAGCACCACGGGGGCCAGCTCCTATAATTCACCCCTCCACTTT.

This clonotype was picked up a small number of times. The chain combines TRBV9 with TRBJ2-3; 8 nucleotides match TRBD1. The J segment lost 3 bases and the V segment lost 4 bases, leaving 10 bases of the junction unmatched. Germline V CDR1 and CDR2: SGDLS, YYNGEE. The CDR3 covers 16 residues. In DNA form, the CDR3 reads TGTGCCAGCAGCCTCCTCGGGACAGGTCTTACAGATACGCAGTATTTT. It codes for CASSLLGTGLTDTQYF.

This clonotype was counted a few times. This chain joins TRBV9 and TRBJ2-3; TRBD2 matches at 10 bases. The CDR3 runs to 16 residues. V gave up 0 bases and J gave up 3 bases; unmatched junction bases: 4. Germline CDR1 SGDLS, CDR2 YYNGEE. The CDR3: CASSVDGLAETDTQYF. CDR3 sequence (DNA): TGTGCCAGCAGCGTAGATGGACTAGCGGAAACAGATACGCAGTATTTT.

The V call is TRBV12-3 or TRBV12-4, the J call TRBJ2-1, with D unclear. V was clipped by 5 bases and J by 4 bases, with 12 bases between them. The CDR3 is 14 amino acids. Here the CDR3 DNA reads TGTGCCAGCAGTCCGGGCCTAGAGTACAATGAGCAGTTCTTC. This codes for CASSPGLEYNEQFF.

The V call is TRBV13, the J call TRBJ2-7, with D uncertain. Trimming took 3 bases from V and 6 from J, leaving 9 bases between them. The CDR3 length is 12 residues. Per the germline V gene, CDR1 is PRHDT and CDR2 is FYEKMQ (reference sequence). The CDR3 reads CASSFARTEQYF. The CDR3, as DNA: TGTGCCAGCAGCTTCGCAAGGACCGAGCAGTACTTC.

V is TRBV7-9 and J is TRBJ2-4, with 9 nucleotides matching TRBD2. CDR3 size: 15 residues. Germline CDR1 SEHNR, CDR2 FQNEAQ (reference sequence). Unmatched junction bases numbered 5, after V lost 5 bases and J lost 3 bases. The CDR3 coding sequence is TGTGCCAGCAGCCCCCGGACTAGCGACAAAAACATTCAGTACTTC. It codes for CASSPRTSDKNIQYF.

This clonotype has more than one count but fewer than ten. The rearrangement links TRBV25-1 to TRBJ1-6, with D perhaps TRBD1 (6 bases). Germline-derived CDR1 and CDR2 are MGHDK and SYGVNS. V was cut by 3 bases and J by 7 bases, with 19 bases left in between. The CDR3 sequence is 17 residues long. CDR3 DNA sequence: TGTGCCAGCAGTGAGAGGCGGGGGGCGCGGTCAAATTCACCCCTCCACTTT. It translates to CASSERRGARSNSPLHF.

This clonotype was counted only a few times. This rearrangement joins TRBV12-3 or TRBV12-4 to TRBJ1-2; D uncertain. The CDR3 runs to 12 residues. Trimming shortened V by 7 bases and J by 4 bases, and 10 bases separated the two germline ends. The CDR3 DNA reads TGTGCCAGCAAAAACGGCCCCTATGGCTACACCTTC. This gives the protein CASKNGPYGYTF.

This clonotype turned up a few times. The V and J genes are TRBV7-2 and TRBJ1-1; D possibly corresponds to TRBD1 (6 bases). The V gene's germline CDR1 is SGHTA and CDR2 FQGNSA. This CDR3 has 15 amino acids. V was trimmed by 3 bases and J by 0 bases, leaving 11 bases between them. CDR3 protein: CASSFHRELNTEAFF. CDR3 nucleotide sequence: TGTGCCAGCAGCTTCCACAGGGAGCTGAACACTGAAGCTTTCTTT.

The chain joins TRBV6-5 to TRBJ2-5, with TRBD1 matching 8 bases. V gave up 4 bases and J gave up 4 bases; unmatched junction bases: 8. Germline CDR1 MNHEY, CDR2 SVGAGI. This CDR3 has 15 residues. DNA of the CDR3: TGTGCCAGCAGTTCAGATCAGGGGGCCGGAGAGACCCAGTACTTC. Residues: CASSSDQGAGETQYF.